This T cell receptor beta chain stems from a study of cytomegalovirus exposure and HLA in healthy donors. Background on the study: Genotyping of 400 or so donors showed that over 65% belonged to the Caucasian-associated ancestry cluster.

As concerns this clone: No antigen is known for it.

V was pared by 0 bases and J by 0 bases, with 7 bases between. The CDR3 runs to 15 residues. CDR1 is SGHTS, CDR2 YDEGEE, per germline. Study-level results: Associated with cytomegalovirus, according to the listing, were some 150 TCR beta chains. An assumption of roughly uniform sequencing depth across donors underlay the presence/absence analyses. Some public TCRs appeared in many individuals, while most sequences were rare.

PCR employed 60 Vbeta and 13 Jbeta primers. Here immunoSEQ multiplex PCR was the method, and the copy in TCRdb shows in-frame clones only, minus some. The sample includes tens of thousands of clones, around three quarters of them seen just once. Sequencing input: PBMCs. The receptor was isolated from a man between 40 and 49 years old in good health and CMV-seronegative. The genes are TRBV5-8 and TRBJ1-5, with D unclear. The CDR3 bases are TGTGCCAGCAGCTTGGGGCAGTTTAGCAATCAGCCCCAGCATTTT. Residues: CASSLGQFSNQPQHF.